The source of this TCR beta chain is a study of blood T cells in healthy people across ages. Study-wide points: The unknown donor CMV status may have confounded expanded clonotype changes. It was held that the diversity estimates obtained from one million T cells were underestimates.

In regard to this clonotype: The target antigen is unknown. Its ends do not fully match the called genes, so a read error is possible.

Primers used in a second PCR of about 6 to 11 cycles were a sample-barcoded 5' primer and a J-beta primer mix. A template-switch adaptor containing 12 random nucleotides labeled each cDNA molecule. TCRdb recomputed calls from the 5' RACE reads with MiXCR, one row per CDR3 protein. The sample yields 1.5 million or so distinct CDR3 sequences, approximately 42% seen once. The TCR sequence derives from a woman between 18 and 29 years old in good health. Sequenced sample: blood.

Here the CDR3 DNA reads TGTGCCAGCAGTGACTCGAGGAGTCAGCCCCAGCATTTT. Its translation: CASSDSRSQPQHF. The rearrangement uses TRBV6-5 and TRBJ1-5, with D uncertain. Germline V gene sequence: CDR1 MNHEY, CDR2 SVGAGI. The CDR3 has 13 residues.